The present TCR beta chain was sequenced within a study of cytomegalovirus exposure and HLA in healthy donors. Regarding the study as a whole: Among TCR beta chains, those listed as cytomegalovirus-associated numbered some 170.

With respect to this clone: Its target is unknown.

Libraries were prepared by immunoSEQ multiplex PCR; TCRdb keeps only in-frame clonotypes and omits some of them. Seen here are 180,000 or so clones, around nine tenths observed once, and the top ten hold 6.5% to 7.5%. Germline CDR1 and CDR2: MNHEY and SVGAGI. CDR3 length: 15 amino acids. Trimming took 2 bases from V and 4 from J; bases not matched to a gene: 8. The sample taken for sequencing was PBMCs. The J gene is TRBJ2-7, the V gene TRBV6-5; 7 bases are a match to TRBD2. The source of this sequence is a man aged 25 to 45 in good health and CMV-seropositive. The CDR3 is CASSYGGDLRYEQYF. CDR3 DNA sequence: TGTGCCAGCAGTTACGGGGGGGACTTACGGTACGAGCAGTACTTC.